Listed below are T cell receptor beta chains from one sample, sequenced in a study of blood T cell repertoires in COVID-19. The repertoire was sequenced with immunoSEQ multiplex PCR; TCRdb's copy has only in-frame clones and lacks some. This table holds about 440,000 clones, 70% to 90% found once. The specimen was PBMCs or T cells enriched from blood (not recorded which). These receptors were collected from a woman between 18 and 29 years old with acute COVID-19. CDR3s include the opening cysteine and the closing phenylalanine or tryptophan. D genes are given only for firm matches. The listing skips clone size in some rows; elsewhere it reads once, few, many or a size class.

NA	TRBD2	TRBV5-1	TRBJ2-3	CASSFEGLAGGDTQYF	TGCGCCAGCAGCTTCGAGGGACTAGCGGGGGGAGATACGCAGTATTTT
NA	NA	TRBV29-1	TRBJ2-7	CSVSSRFSYEQYF	TGCAGCGTTTCGTCCAGGTTCTCCTACGAGCAGTACTTC
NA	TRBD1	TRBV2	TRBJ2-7	CASSGGAGGVYEQYF	TGTGCCAGCAGTGGAGGGGCAGGGGGAGTATACGAGCAGTACTTC
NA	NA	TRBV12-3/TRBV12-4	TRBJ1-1	CASSSGPRKAFF	TGTGCCAGCAGTAGCGGGCCTAGAAAAGCTTTCTTT
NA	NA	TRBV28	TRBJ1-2	CASSLRGIGGYTF	TGTGCCAGCAGTTTAAGAGGGATTGGTGGCTACACCTTC
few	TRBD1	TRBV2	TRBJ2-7	CASGDRGVHEQYF	TGTGCCAGCGGGGACAGGGGGGTTCACGAGCAGTACTTC
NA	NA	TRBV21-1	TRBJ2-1	CASFHRGHNEQFF	TGTGCCAGCTTTCACAGGGGCCACAATGAGCAGTTCTTC
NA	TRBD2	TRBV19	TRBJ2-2	CASSISLTSGSFTGELFF	TGTGCCAGTAGTATCTCTTTAACTAGCGGGAGTTTCACCGGGGAGCTGTTTTTT
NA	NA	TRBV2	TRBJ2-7	CASTQGISYEQYF	TGTGCCAGTACGCAGGGGATCTCCTACGAGCAGTACTTC
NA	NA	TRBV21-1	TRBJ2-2	CASPSGQGTPSALELFF	TGTGCCAGCCCATCGGGACAGGGCACACCCTCGGCCCTTGAGCTGTTTTTT
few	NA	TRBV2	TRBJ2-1	CASSGSGLPSYNEQFF	TGTGCCAGCAGTGGATCGGGACTCCCATCCTACAATGAGCAGTTCTTC
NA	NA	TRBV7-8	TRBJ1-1	CASRRQVNTEAFF	TGTGCCAGCAGACGGCAGGTAAACACTGAAGCTTTCTTT
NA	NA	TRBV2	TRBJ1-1	CASSLDRNTEAFF	TGTGCCAGCAGTCTAGACCGGAACACTGAAGCTTTCTTT
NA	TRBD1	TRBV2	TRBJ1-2	CASSDRSGTELYGYTF	TGTGCCAGCAGTGATAGGTCCGGGACAGAGCTCTATGGCTACACCTTC
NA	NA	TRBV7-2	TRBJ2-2	CASSFRQTNTGELFF	TGTGCCAGCAGCTTTAGGCAGACTAACACCGGGGAGCTGTTTTTT
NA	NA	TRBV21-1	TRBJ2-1	CASLPRGPPGLAGVPGRNEQFF	TGTGCCAGTCTTCCCAGGGGGCCCCCAGGACTAGCGGGAGTGCCAGGGCGGAATGAGCAGTTCTTC
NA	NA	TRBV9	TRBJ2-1	CASSPPAGAARNNEQFF	TGTGCCAGCAGCCCCCCGGCCGGAGCGGCAAGAAACAATGAGCAGTTCTTC
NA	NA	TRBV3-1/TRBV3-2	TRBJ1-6	CASSQGTGYHTPLHF	TGTGCCAGCAGCCAAGGTACAGGGTATCATACACCCCTCCACTTT
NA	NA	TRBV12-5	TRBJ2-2	CASGRGSNTGELFF	TGTGCTAGTGGACGGGGTAGTAACACCGGGGAGCTGTTTTTT
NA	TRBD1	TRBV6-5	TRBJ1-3	CASRPGQLSGNTIYF	TGTGCCAGCAGACCGGGACAGCTCTCTGGAAACACCATATATTTT
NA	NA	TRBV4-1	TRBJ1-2	CASSQEGGTGGYTF	TGCGCCAGCAGCCAAGAAGGGGGAACAGGCGGCTACACCTTC
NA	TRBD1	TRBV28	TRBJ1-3	CARAQGCGNTIYF	TGTGCCAGGGCACAGGGGTGTGGAAACACCATATATTTT
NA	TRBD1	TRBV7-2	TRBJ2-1	CASSLTQGVWEQFF	TGTGCCAGCAGCTTAACACAGGGGGTTTGGGAGCAGTTCTTC
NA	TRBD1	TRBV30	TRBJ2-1	CAFDRVGNEQFF	TGTGCTTTCGACAGGGTTGGCAATGAGCAGTTCTTC
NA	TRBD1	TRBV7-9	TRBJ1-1	CASRYFTGGRTEAFF	TGTGCCAGCAGGTATTTTACAGGGGGCCGGACTGAAGCTTTCTTT
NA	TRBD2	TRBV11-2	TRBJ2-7	CASSPAGTSGKGQYF	TGTGCCAGCAGCCCGGCCGGGACTAGCGGGAAAGGGCAGTACTTC
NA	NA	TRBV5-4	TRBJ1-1	CASSLGRGDEAFF	TGTGCCAGCAGCTTGGGCAGGGGAGATGAAGCTTTCTTT
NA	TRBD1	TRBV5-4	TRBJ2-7	CASRSTGNEQYF	TGTGCCAGCAGGTCGACAGGGAACGAGCAGTACTTC
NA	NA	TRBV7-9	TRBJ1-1	CASSSHAGGKSEAFF	TGTGCCAGCAGCTCCCACGCGGGAGGAAAGAGTGAAGCTTTCTTT
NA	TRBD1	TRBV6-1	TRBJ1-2	CASSEGTDANYGYTF	TGTGCCAGCAGTGAGGGGACAGACGCTAACTATGGCTACACCTTC
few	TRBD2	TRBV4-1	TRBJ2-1	CASSHPWGLLAGRNEQFF	TGCGCCAGCAGCCACCCATGGGGATTACTAGCGGGGAGGAATGAGCAGTTCTTC
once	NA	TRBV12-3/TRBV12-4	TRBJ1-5	CASSTGIAQPQHF	TGTGCCAGCAGTACAGGGATCGCCCAGCCCCAGCATTTT
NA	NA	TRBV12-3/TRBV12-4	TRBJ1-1	CASSWQLNTEAFF	TGTGCCAGCAGTTGGCAGTTGAACACTGAAGCTTTCTTT
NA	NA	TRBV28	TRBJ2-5	CASSLWQGQETQYF	TGTGCCAGCAGTTTATGGCAGGGCCAAGAGACCCAGTACTTC
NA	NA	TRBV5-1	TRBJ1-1	CASSLPQNTEAFF	TGCGCCAGCAGCTTGCCACAGAACACTGAAGCTTTCTTT
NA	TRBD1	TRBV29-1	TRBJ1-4	CSGKTGNEKLFF	TGCAGCGGGAAGACAGGGAATGAAAAACTGTTTTTT
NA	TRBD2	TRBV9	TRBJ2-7	CASASRVTSGPYEQYF	TGTGCCAGCGCTTCTAGAGTCACTAGCGGCCCCTACGAGCAGTACTTC